This TCR beta chain appears in the sequencing data of a study of shared clonotypes between healthy human individuals. Produced via immunoSEQ multiplex PCR; TCRdb's table is partial and in-frame only. The data contain some 2.1 million clones, 85% to 95% of them singletons. The specimen sequenced was naive CD4+ T cells sorted from blood. Subset here: CD45RA+ positively selected. This TCR was recovered from a man aged 18 to 29 in good health.

The CDR3 reads CASSNRDRGYEQYF. The CDR3 coding sequence is TGTGCCAGCAGCAACCGGGACAGGGGTTACGAGCAGTACTTC. V usage is TRBV7-2 and J usage is TRBJ2-7, with 10 bases that match TRBD1. The V segment lost 5 bases and the J segment 4 bases; nucleotides outside the gene matches: 5. From germline, CDR1 is SGHTA and CDR2 FQGNSA. This CDR3 is built from 14 residues.